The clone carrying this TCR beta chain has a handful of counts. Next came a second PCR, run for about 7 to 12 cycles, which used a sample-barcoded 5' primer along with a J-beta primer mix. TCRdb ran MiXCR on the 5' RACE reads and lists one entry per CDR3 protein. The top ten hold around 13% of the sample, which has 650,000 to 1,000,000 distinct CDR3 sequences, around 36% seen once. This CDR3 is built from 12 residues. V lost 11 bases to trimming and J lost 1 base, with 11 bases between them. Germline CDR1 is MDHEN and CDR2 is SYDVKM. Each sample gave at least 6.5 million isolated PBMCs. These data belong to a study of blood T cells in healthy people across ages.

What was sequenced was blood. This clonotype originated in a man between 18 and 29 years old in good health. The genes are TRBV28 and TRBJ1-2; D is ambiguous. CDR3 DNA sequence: TGTGCCTGCCTTGGGAGTAACTATGGCTACACCTTC. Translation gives CACLGSNYGYTF.